This T cell receptor (beta chain) was profiled in a study of shared clonotypes between healthy human individuals. Study results and caveats: In general, naive subsets displayed greater estimated richness than memory subsets did. It was observed that 5% to 6% of naive CD4 clonotypes were shared across a handful of donors.

Germline CDR1 and CDR2: SGDLS and YYNGEE. V gave up 0 bases and J gave up 5 bases; unmatched junction bases: 7. CDR3 length equals 15 residues. Samples underwent the assay at deep level. Across several immunoSEQ plates, the genomic DNA of each subset was split evenly. Sequencing was performed with immunoSEQ multiplex PCR; in TCRdb, only in-frame clones are kept and a portion is missing. The repertoire includes about 2 million clones, about 95% of them detected once, and 0.9% to 1.5% sits in the top ten. Naive CD8 cells were CD45RO-negative, positively selected for CCR7, excluding terminally differentiated effector memory CD45RA+ cells. As regards this clone: Its antigen is not identified.

The specimen sequenced was naive CD8+ T cells sorted from blood. The sequence was obtained from a man aged 18 to 29 in good health. V is TRBV9 and J is TRBJ2-7, with TRBD2 matching over 8 bases. The CDR3 DNA reads TGTGCCAGCAGCGTAGCGGTAGCGGGAATCGACGAGCAGTACTTC. This gives the protein CASSVAVAGIDEQYF.